The clone carrying this T cell receptor (beta chain) has only one observation. The antigen remains unidentified. Assay used: immunoSEQ multiplex PCR; TCRdb lists only in-frame clones, some missing. The sample shows about 110,000 clones, approximately 95% of them seen only once. Germline CDR1 and CDR2: LGHNA and YNFKEQ. There are 15 residues in the CDR3. The V gene end was trimmed by 3 bases and the J gene end by 2 bases; junction bases not matched to a gene: 3. These data belong to a study of cytomegalovirus exposure and HLA in healthy donors. The study's findings and limits: It was reported that the classifier diagnosed cytomegalovirus status with high specificity and sensitivity in both the original and validation cohorts.

The V gene is TRBV4-2, the J gene TRBJ2-2; 7 nucleotides align to TRBD2. The sample taken for sequencing was PBMCs. The origin of this receptor is a woman aged 18-35 years in good health and CMV-seronegative. This chain's CDR3 is CASSQTGLNTGELFF. CDR3 DNA: TGTGCCAGCAGCCAGACGGGACTAAACACCGGGGAGCTGTTTTTT.